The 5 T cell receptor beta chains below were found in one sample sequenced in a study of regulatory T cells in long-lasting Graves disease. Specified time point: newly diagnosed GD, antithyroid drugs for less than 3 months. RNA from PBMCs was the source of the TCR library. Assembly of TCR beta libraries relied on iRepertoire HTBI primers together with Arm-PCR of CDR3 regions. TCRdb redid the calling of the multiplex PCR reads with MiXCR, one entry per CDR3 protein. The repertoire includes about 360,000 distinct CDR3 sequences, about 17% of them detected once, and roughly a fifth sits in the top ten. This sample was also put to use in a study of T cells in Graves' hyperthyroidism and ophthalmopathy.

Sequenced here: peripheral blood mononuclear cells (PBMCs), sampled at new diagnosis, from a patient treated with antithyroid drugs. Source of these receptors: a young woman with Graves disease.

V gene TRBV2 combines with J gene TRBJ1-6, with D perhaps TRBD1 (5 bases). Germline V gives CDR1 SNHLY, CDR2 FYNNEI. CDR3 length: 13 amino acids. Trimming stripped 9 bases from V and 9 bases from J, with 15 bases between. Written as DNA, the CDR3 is TGTGCCAGAACCAGGGTTTTTGGTTCACCCCTCCACTTT. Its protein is CARTRVFGSPLHF.

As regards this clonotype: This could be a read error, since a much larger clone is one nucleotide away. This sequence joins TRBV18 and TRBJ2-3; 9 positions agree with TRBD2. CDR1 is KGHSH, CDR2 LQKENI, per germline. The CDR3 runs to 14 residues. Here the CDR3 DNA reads TGTGCCAGCTCACCGGCGGGAGGGCGAGATACGCCGTATTTT. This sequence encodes CASSPAGGRDTPYF.

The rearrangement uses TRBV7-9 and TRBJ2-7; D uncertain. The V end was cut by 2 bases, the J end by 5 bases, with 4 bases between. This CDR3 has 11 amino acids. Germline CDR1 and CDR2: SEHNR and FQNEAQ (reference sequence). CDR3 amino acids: CASSLFHEQYF. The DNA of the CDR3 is TGTGCCAGCAGCTTATTCCACGAGCAGTACTTC.

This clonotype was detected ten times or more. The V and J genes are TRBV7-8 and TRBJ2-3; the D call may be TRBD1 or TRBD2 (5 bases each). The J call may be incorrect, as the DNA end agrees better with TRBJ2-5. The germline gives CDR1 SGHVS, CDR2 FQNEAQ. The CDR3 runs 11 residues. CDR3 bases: TGTGCCAGCAGCCCGAGGGGGACCCAGTACTTC. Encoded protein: CASSPRGTQYF.

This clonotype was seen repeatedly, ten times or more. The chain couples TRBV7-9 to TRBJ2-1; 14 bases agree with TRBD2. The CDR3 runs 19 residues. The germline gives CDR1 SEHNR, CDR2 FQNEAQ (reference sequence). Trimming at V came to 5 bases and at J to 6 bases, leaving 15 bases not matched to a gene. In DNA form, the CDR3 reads TGTGCCAGCAGCGCCGCCCGGACTAGCGGGGGGCGTTTCGGCAATGAGCAGTTCTTC. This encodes CASSAARTSGGRFGNEQFF.